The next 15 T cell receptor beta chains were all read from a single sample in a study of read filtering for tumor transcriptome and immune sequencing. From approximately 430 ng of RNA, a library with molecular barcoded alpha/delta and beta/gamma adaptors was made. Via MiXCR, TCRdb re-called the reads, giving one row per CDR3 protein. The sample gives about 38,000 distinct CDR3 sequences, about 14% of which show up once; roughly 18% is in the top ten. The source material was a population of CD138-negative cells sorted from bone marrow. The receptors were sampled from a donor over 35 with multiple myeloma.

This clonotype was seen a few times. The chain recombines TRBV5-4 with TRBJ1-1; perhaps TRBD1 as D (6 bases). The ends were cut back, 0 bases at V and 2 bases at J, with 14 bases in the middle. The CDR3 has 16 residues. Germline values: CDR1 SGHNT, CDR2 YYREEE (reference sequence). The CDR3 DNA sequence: TGTGCCAGCAGCTTGGCGGATACAGGGATTAACACTGAAGCTTTCTTT. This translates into CASSLADTGINTEAFF.

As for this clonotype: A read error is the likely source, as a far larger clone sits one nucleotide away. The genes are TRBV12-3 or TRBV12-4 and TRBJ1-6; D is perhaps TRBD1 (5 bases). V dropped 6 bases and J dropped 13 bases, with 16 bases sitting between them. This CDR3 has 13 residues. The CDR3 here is CASRETAGGPLHF. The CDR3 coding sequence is TGTGCCAGCAGGGAGACAGCCGGGGGGCCCCTCCACTTT.

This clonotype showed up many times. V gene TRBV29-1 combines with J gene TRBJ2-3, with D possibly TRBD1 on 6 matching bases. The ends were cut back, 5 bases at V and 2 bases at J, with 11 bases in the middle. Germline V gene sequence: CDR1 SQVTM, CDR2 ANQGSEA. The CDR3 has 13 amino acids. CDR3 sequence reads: CSVSTGITDTQYF. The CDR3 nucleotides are TGCAGCGTTAGTACAGGGATCACAGATACGCAGTATTTT.

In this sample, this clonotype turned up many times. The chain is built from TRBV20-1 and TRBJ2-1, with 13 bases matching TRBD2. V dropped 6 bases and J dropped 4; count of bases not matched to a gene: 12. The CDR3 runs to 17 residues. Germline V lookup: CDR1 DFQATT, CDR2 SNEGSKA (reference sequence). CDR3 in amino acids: CSAPGLAGATGYNEQFF. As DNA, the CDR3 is TGCAGTGCCCCCGGACTAGCGGGGGCGACCGGATACAATGAGCAGTTCTTC.

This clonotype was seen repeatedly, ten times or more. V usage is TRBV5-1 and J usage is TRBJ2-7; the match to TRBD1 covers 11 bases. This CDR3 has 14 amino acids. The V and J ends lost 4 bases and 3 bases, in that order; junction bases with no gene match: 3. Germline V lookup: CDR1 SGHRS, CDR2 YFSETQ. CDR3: CASSGQGAGYEQYF. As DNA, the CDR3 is TGCGCCAGCAGCGGACAGGGGGCAGGCTACGAGCAGTACTTC.

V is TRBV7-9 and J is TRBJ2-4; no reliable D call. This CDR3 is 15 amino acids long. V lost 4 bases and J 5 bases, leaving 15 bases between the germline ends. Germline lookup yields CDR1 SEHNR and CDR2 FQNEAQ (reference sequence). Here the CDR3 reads CASSSLVGVQNIQYF. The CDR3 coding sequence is TGTGCCAGCAGCTCCTTGGTTGGGGTCCAAAACATTCAGTACTTC.

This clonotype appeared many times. The CDR3 bases are TGCAGTGCGGCCCGGGCTCTGGGGACCTATGGCTACACCTTC. It codes for CSAARALGTYGYTF. The chain employs TRBV20-1 and TRBJ1-2; possibly TRBD1 for D (5 bases). CDR3 length: 14 residues. Trimming took 6 bases from V and 4 from J, leaving 18 bases between them. Looked up from germline, CDR1 is DFQATT and CDR2 is SNEGSKA (reference sequence).

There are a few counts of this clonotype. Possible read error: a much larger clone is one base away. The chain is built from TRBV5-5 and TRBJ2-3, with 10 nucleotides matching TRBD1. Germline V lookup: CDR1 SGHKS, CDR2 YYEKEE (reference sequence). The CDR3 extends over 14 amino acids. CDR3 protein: CACSLGQGTDTQYF. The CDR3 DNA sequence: TGTGCCTGCAGCTTGGGACAGGGGACAGATACGCAGTATTTT.

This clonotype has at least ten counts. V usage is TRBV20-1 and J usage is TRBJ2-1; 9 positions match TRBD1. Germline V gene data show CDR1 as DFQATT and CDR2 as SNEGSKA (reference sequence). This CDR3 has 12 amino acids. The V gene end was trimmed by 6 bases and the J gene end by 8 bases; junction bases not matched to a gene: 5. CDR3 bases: TGCAGTGCGCCCAGGACAGGGGATGAGCAGTTCTTC. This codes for CSAPRTGDEQFF.

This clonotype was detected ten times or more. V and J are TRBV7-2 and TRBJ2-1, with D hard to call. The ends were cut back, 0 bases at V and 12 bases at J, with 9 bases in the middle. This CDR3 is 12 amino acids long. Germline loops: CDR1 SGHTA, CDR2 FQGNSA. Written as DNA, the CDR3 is TGTGCCAGCAGCTTAGCCCAGGTTGGGCAGTTCTTC. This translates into CASSLAQVGQFF.

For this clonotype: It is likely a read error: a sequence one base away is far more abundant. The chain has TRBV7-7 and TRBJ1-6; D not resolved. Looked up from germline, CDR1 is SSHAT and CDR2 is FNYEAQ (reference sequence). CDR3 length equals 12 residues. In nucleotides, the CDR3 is TGTGCCAGCGGCTTAGAAAGGTCACCCCTCCACTTT. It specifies CASGLERSPLHF.

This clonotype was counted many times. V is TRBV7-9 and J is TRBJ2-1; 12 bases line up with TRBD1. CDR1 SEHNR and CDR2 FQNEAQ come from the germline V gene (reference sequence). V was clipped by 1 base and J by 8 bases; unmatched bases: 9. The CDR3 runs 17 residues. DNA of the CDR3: TGTGCCAGCAGCTTAGGAAGGGCCGGGACAGGGGGCGATGAGCAGTTCTTC. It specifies CASSLGRAGTGGDEQFF.

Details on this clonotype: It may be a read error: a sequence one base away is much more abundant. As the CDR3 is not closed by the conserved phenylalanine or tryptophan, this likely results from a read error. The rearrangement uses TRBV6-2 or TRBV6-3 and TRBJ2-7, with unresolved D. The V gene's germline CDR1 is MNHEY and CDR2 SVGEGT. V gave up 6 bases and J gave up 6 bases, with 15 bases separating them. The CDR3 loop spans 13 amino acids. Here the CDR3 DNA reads TGTGCCAGCAGCACGACACGTGCTGGCGAGCAGTACTGC. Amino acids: CASSTTRAGEQYC.

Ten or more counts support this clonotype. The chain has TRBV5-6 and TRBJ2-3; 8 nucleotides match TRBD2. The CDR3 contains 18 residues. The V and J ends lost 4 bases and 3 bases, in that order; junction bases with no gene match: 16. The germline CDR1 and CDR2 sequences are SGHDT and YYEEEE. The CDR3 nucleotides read TGTGCCAGCAGCCCCCTGGTGTCCGGGGGGGCCCGTACAGATACGCAGTATTTT. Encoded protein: CASSPLVSGGARTDTQYF.

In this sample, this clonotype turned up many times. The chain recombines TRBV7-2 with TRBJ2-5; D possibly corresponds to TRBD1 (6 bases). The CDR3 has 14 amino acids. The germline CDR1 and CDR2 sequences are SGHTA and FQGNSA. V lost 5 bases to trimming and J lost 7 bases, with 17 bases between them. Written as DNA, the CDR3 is TGTGCCAGCAGCGAAGGGGGTAGCAAAGGGACCCAGTACTTC. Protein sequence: CASSEGGSKGTQYF.